These 22 T cell receptor beta chains came from one sample sequenced in a study of CD8+CD57+ T cells in acquired aplastic anemia. The authors sequenced patients whose flow cytometry had shown CD8+CD57+ cell expansion. Genomic DNA, the template, was used for profiling of the TCR beta VDJ and CDR3. TCRdb fed the reads into MiXCR, producing one record per CDR3 protein. This table has approximately 150,000 distinct CDR3 sequences, 40% to 55% appearing once. Sequencing input: sorted CD4+, CD8+, or CD8+CD57+ T cells (not recorded which) from PBMCs. The receptors originated from a human donor with aplastic anemia.

The chain joins TRBV15 to TRBJ1-4; D is possibly TRBD1 (5 bases). CDR1 is LNHNV and CDR2 is YYDKDF in the germline V gene (reference sequence). The CDR3 is 17 residues long. Trimming cost V 0 bases and J 7 bases, with 18 bases left between them. The CDR3 protein is CATSREGLTGRGEKLFF. Written as DNA, the CDR3 is TGTGCCACCAGCAGAGAAGGACTGACGGGACGGGGTGAAAAACTGTTTTTT.

By sample share, this clonotype is medium-sized. This chain joins TRBV29-1 and TRBJ1-3; 9 bases fit TRBD1. After removal of 6 bases from V and 4 bases from J, the junction contained 4 bases not matched to a gene. This CDR3 contains 13 residues. CDR1 SQVTM and CDR2 ANQGSEA come from the germline V gene. The CDR3: CSVGQGGGNTIYF. The CDR3 DNA reads as TGCAGCGTGGGACAGGGCGGGGGAAACACCATATATTTT.

This clonotype was observed at least ten times. This chain links TRBV5-1 with TRBJ2-1; 12 positions match TRBD2. From germline, CDR1 is SGHRS and CDR2 YFSETQ. The V gene end was trimmed by 3 bases and the J gene end by 12 bases; junction bases not matched to a gene: 13. The CDR3 runs to 16 residues. In nucleotides, the CDR3 is TGCGCCAGCAGCTCAACTAGCGGGGGGACGGTTGGGGGGCAGTTCTTC. Amino acid sequence: CASSSTSGGTVGGQFF.

This clonotype has more than one count but fewer than ten. Just one base apart from a much larger clone, this may be a read error. This chain links TRBV10-3 with TRBJ1-5; tentative D call: TRBD1 (5 bases). Germline CDR1 is ENHRY and CDR2 is SYGVKD. V gave up 5 bases and J gave up 4 bases, with 9 bases separating them. This CDR3 comprises 13 residues. CDR3 loop: CAISPGRNQPQHF. CDR3 sequence (DNA): TGTGCCATCAGTCCAGGGAGGAATCAGCCCCAGCATTTT.

About this clonotype: This clone may be a read error of a much larger clone one base away. V and J are TRBV20-1 and TRBJ2-5, with 7 positions matching TRBD1. This CDR3 has 12 amino acids. Per germline, CDR1 DFQATT and CDR2 SNEGSKA (reference sequence). For the CDR3, the DNA is TGCAGTGCTATAAGGGGGCAAGGGACCCAGTACTTC. Translating gives CSAIRGQGTQYF.

The CDR3 coding sequence is TGTGCCAGCAGCCCCGGGCAGAATAATTCACCCCTCCACTTT. Translated, it gives CASSPGQNNSPLHF. J is TRBJ1-6 and V is TRBV5-4; no clear D gene. CDR1 is SGHNT and CDR2 is YYREEE in the germline V gene (reference sequence). There are 14 residues in the CDR3. V lost 4 bases to trimming and J lost 5 bases, with 10 bases between them.

This clonotype was observed at least ten times. J is TRBJ1-1 and V is TRBV10-3, with 7 bases identical to TRBD1. V lost 6 bases, J lost 3 bases, and 1 base stayed unmatched. Germline-derived CDR1 and CDR2 are ENHRY and SYGVKD. The CDR3 length is 12 residues. The CDR3 DNA is TGTGCCATCAGGCAGGGGGACACTGAAGCTTTCTTT. This sequence encodes CAIRQGDTEAFF.

The chain joins TRBV24-1 to TRBJ1-5; no clear D gene. The germline gives CDR1 KGHDR, CDR2 SFDVKD. Trimming took 4 bases from V and 7 from J, leaving 22 bases between them. CDR3 length: 17 residues. The CDR3 DNA reads as TGTGCCACCAGTGACCGTTATCGACTGGACCTTGGACAGCCCCAGCATTTT. Residues: CATSDRYRLDLGQPQHF.

The V gene is TRBV2, the J gene TRBJ1-1, with unresolved D. V was cut by 11 bases and J by 6 bases, with 16 bases left in between. The CDR3 runs 12 residues. Germline loops: CDR1 SNHLY, CDR2 FYNNEI. CDR3 sequence reads: CAVYNNLAEAFF. Written as DNA, the CDR3 is TGTGCCGTCTATAACAATTTGGCTGAAGCTTTCTTT.

This clonotype occurred once. V gene TRBV5-1 combines with J gene TRBJ2-1; 10 positions match TRBD2. The junction had 5 bases not matched to a gene; V was cut back by 6 bases and J by 2 bases. The CDR3 totals 15 residues. Germline V gene sequence: CDR1 SGHRS, CDR2 YFSETQ. For the CDR3, the DNA is TGCGCCAGCACCCCACTAGCGGGGACCTACAATGAGCAGTTCTTC. Protein product: CASTPLAGTYNEQFF.

The CDR3 nucleotides are TGTGCCAGCAGGACGGGGGCGCAACAAGAGACCCAGTACTTC. Translating it yields CASRTGAQQETQYF. The gene calls are TRBV7-9 and TRBJ2-5; D is possibly TRBD1 or TRBD2 (6 bases each). Per germline, CDR1 SEHNR and CDR2 FQNEAQ (reference sequence). The CDR3 spans 14 residues. V was clipped by 6 bases and J by 2 bases, with 13 bases between them. The complete variable domain, with remaining parts taken from reference TRBV7-9 and TRBJ2-5, reads DTGVSQNPRHKITKRGQNVTFRCDPISEHNRLYWYRQTLGQGPEFLTYFQNEAQLEKSRLLSDRFSAERPKGSFSTLEIQRTEQGDSAMYLCASRTGAQQETQYFGPGTRLLVL.

This clonotype was observed many times. For the CDR3, the DNA is TGTGCCAGCAGCCCCCAGGGAGTGGGGGCTAACGAGCAGTACTTC. Amino acid sequence: CASSPQGVGANEQYF. The V and J genes are TRBV7-2 and TRBJ2-7; D possibly corresponds to TRBD1 (6 bases). The CDR3 spans 15 residues. Germline-derived CDR1 and CDR2 are SGHTA and FQGNSA. V was trimmed by 5 bases and J by 5 bases, leaving 19 bases between them.

Details on this clonotype: Its ends do not fully match the called genes, so a read error is possible. The chain recombines TRBV7-3 with TRBJ2-7; D may be TRBD1 (6 bases). Germline V lookup: CDR1 SGHTA, CDR2 FQGTGA. The CDR3 contains 17 residues. The CDR3 here is CASNKMNRVGRSHEQYF. The CDR3 bases are TGTGCCAGCAACAAAATGAACAGGGTAGGGCGCTCCCACGAGCAGTACTTC.

This clonotype was seen only a few times. The CDR3 loop reads CASSGLRGGYGYTF. The CDR3 region has the DNA TGCGCCAGCAGCGGACTACGGGGGGGCTATGGCTACACCTTC. The J gene is TRBJ1-2, the V gene TRBV5-1, with D maybe TRBD1 (5 bases). V gave up 4 bases and J gave up 4 bases, with 14 bases separating them. The CDR3 is made up of 14 amino acids. CDR1 and CDR2 from the germline V gene are SGHRS and YFSETQ.

This chain joins TRBV7-9 and TRBJ1-4, with 9 bases aligning to TRBD1. The length of the CDR3 is 15 residues. The V and J ends lost 1 base and 7 bases, in that order; junction bases with no gene match: 4. Germline assignment: CDR1 SEHNR and CDR2 FQNEAQ (reference sequence). CDR3 nucleotide sequence: TGTGCCAGCAGCTTAGGTACAGGGGGCGGTGAAAAACTGTTTTTT. Amino acid sequence: CASSLGTGGGEKLFF. The entire variable domain, with the rest obtained from reference TRBV7-9 and TRBJ1-4, is as follows: DTGVSQNPRHKITKRGQNVTFRCDPISEHNRLYWYRQTLGQGPEFLTYFQNEAQLEKSRLLSDRFSAERPKGSFSTLEIQRTEQGDSAMYLCASSLGTGGGEKLFFGSGTQLSVL.

This clonotype was seen a handful of times. This rearrangement joins TRBV29-1 to TRBJ1-1; D is unclear. CDR3 length: 14 amino acids. Germline V gene data show CDR1 as SQVTM and CDR2 as ANQGSEA. Trimming removed 5 bases at V and 1 base at J, with 14 bases between. The CDR3: CSVRRKEANTEAFF. In DNA, the CDR3 is TGCAGCGTTAGGAGAAAAGAGGCGAACACTGAAGCTTTCTTT.

The rearrangement joins TRBV25-1 to TRBJ1-2; weak D call: TRBD1 (6 bases). This CDR3 has 15 amino acids. Germline CDR1 and CDR2: MGHDK and SYGVNS. The germline V and J ends were trimmed by 5 bases and 6 bases, with 19 bases remaining between them. The CDR3 is CASSSLTGRRHGYTF. CDR3 DNA: TGTGCCAGCAGTTCCCTAACAGGGAGGCGACATGGCTACACCTTC.

The V gene is TRBV5-1, the J gene TRBJ2-3; D gene unclear. Germline lookup yields CDR1 SGHRS and CDR2 YFSETQ. This CDR3 region has 13 residues. Trimming removed 1 base at V and 6 bases at J, with 9 bases between. The CDR3 DNA sequence: TGCGCCAGCAGCTTGAAGCTACGGGATACGCAGTATTTT. This encodes CASSLKLRDTQYF.

This clonotype was counted ten times or more. The chain employs TRBV5-1 and TRBJ1-6, with a possible D match to TRBD1 (5 bases). Germline V lookup: CDR1 SGHRS, CDR2 YFSETQ. V lost 4 bases to trimming and J lost 5 bases, with 16 bases between them. The CDR3 is made up of 16 amino acids. The CDR3: CASSPGTDDHNSPLHF. DNA of the CDR3: TGCGCCAGCAGCCCGGGGACTGACGACCATAATTCACCCCTCCACTTT.

Only a few counts were recorded for this clonotype. The J gene is TRBJ2-1, the V gene TRBV19; D call uncertain. Germline lookup yields CDR1 LNHDA and CDR2 SQIVND (reference sequence). The ends were cut back, 7 bases at V and 6 bases at J, with 19 bases in the middle. The CDR3 spans 15 residues. CDR3 in DNA: TGTGCCAGTAATGGGCTAGTTGCCCTGCGCAATGAGCAGTTCTTC. Amino acid sequence: CASNGLVALRNEQFF.

This sequence joins TRBV7-9 and TRBJ1-2; D uncertain. Per germline, CDR1 SEHNR and CDR2 FQNEAQ (reference sequence). The ends were cut back, 1 base at V and 4 bases at J, with 13 bases in the middle. This CDR3 is 15 amino acids long. The CDR3 region has the DNA TGTGCCAGCAGCTTAGGGCGGGTTTTGGCCTATGGCTACACCTTC. Protein sequence: CASSLGRVLAYGYTF.

This clonotype was detected only a few times. Written as DNA, the CDR3 is TGTGCCAGCAGCTTCAACAGGGGCGGCGAGCAGTACTTC. Its translation: CASSFNRGGEQYF. The chain couples TRBV9 to TRBJ2-7; 7 bases map to TRBD1. The junction had 7 bases not matched to a gene; V was cut back by 4 bases and J by 6 bases. The germline gives CDR1 SGDLS, CDR2 YYNGEE. The CDR3 totals 13 residues.